This TCR beta chain stems from a study of cytomegalovirus exposure and HLA in healthy donors. Whole-study findings and limits: No immune exposure information besides CMV serostatus was available. Altogether, some 160 TCR beta chains were recorded as cytomegalovirus-associated. Sequencing depth roughly uniform across donors was assumed in presence/absence analyses.

This CDR3 spans 16 amino acids. The germline V and J ends were trimmed by 7 bases and 1 base, with 16 bases remaining between them. CDR1 is MGHRA, CDR2 YSYEKL, per germline. On this clone itself: Its antigen is as yet unknown.

13 Jbeta primers and 60 Vbeta primers were used for the PCR. Sequencing was performed with immunoSEQ multiplex PCR; in TCRdb, only in-frame clones are kept and a portion is missing. The data contain 100,000 to 150,000 clones, about 82% of them singletons. This chain uses TRBV4-1 with TRBJ2-2; D might be TRBD2 (5 bases). Sequencing was carried out using PBMCs. This clonotype was obtained from a boy between 10 and 17 years old in good health and CMV-seronegative. The chain's CDR3 is CASKGWAAVNTGELFF. The CDR3 DNA reads TGCGCCAGCAAGGGATGGGCAGCGGTGAACACCGGGGAGCTGTTTTTT.